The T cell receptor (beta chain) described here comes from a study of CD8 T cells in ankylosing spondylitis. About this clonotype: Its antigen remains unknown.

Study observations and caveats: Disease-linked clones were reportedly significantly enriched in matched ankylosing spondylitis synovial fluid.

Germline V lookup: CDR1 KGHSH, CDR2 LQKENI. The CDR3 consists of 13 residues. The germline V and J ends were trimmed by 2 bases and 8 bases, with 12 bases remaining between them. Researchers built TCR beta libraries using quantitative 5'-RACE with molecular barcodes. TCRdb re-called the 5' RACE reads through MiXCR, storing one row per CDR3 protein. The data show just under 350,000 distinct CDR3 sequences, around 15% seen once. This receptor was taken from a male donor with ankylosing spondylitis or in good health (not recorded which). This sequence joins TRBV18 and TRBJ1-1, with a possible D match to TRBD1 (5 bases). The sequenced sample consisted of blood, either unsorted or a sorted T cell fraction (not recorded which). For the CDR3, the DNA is TGTGCCAGCTCACCAACGGGGCCGGGGGAAGCTTTCTTT. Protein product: CASSPTGPGEAFF.